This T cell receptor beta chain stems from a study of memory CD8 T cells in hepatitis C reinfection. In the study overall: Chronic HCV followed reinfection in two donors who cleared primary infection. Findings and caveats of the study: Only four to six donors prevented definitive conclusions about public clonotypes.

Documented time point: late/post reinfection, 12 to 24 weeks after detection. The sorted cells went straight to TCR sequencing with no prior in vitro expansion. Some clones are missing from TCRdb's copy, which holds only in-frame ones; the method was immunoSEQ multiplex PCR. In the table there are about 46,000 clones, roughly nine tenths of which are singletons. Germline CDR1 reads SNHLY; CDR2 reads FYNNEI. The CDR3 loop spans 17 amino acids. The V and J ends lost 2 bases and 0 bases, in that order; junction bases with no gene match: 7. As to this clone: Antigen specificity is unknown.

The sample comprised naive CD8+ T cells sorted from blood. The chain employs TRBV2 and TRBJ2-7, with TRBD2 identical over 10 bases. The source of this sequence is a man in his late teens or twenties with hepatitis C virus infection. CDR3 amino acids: CASSELAGASSSYEQYF. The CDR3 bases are TGTGCCAGCAGTGAACTAGCGGGAGCCTCCAGCTCCTACGAGCAGTACTTC.